The rows below give T cell receptor beta chains drawn from one sample of a study of blood T cell repertoires in COVID-19. Profiling relied on immunoSEQ multiplex PCR, and the TCRdb table lists in-frame clones only, not all of them. The sample includes 37,000 or so clones, around 85% of them seen just once. Sequences were obtained from peripheral blood. The receptors were gathered from a man at least 80 years old with active or convalescent COVID-19. The CDR3 runs from the conserved cysteine through the conserved F or W. D genes are given only for firm matches.

>TRBJ1-3|TRBV6-5|14|TRBD1
CASHWGDRGHTIYF
>TRBJ2-3|TRBV5-1|15|TRBD2
CASKTGTISTDTQYF
>TRBJ1-1|TRBV11-2|12|.
CASSFNGGEAFF
>TRBJ1-6|TRBV19|20|TRBD1
CASSISKDRVSSSYNSPLHF
>TRBJ2-1|TRBV6-5|15|TRBD1
CASSYTGTAKGEQFF
>TRBJ1-5|TRBV3-1/TRBV3-2|16|TRBD1
CASSPGQGVSNQPQHF
>TRBJ2-4|TRBV6-5|13|.
CASPSPEGNIQYF
>TRBJ1-5|TRBV6-6|14|.
CASTGRGYNQPQHF
>TRBJ1-5|TRBV4-3|15|.
CASSPQVMDNQPQHF
>TRBJ2-5|TRBV9|16|TRBD2
CASSEYSGRVRETQYF
>TRBJ2-5|TRBV5-1|16|TRBD1
CASSVQGAVEGETQYF
>TRBJ2-7|TRBV4-3|14|.
CASSQDGALREQYF
>TRBJ1-2|TRBV25-1|12|TRBD1
CASSGQGIIYTF
>TRBJ1-2|TRBV5-1|14|.
CASSSDGLPKGYTF
>TRBJ2-3|TRBV5-1|16|TRBD1
CASSLEGQGASDTQYF
>TRBJ1-1|TRBV6-5|14|TRBD1
CASNMDRGRTEAFF
>TRBJ2-3|TRBV11-2|13|.
CASSLGPRDTQYF
>TRBJ1-1|TRBV25-1|14|.
CASRVRGLATEAFF
>TRBJ2-1|TRBV2|15|.
CASSATGTNLNEQFF
>TRBJ1-1|TRBV3-1/TRBV3-2|13|.
CASSQAVDTEAFF
>TRBJ2-2|TRBV6-5|16|.
CASSSLLKFIAGELFF
>TRBJ1-3|TRBV10-3|15|.
CAIRLASNSGNTIYF
>TRBJ1-2|TRBV5-6|15|.
CASSEEWGRFYGYTF
>TRBJ1-3|TRBV7-2|16|.
CASSPPAGSSGNTIYF
>TRBJ1-2|TRBV28|14|TRBD1
CASSFANRGKGSTF
>TRBJ1-6|TRBV28|12|.
CASSFIDSPLHF
>TRBJ2-3|TRBV4-3|14|.
CASSQFQGSDTQYF
>TRBJ2-3|TRBV7-9|12|.
CASCVSADTQYF
>TRBJ1-1|TRBV7-8|16|TRBD1
CASSSRQGNSNTEAFF
>TRBJ1-4|TRBV30|15|.
CAWSGTRGGNEKLFF
>TRBJ2-1|TRBV6-2/TRBV6-3|16|TRBD2
CASSDPLAGGHDEQFF